A single sample is the source of the 30 T cell receptor beta chains below, sequenced in a study of shared T cell receptors in the human thymus. Sequencing used immunoSEQ multiplex PCR; TCRdb keeps in-frame clones, though not all of them. The sample shows about 660,000 clones, over 75% of them seen only once. These same records also appear under a second study, on human thymus T cells.

Sequencing was carried out using thymocytes. All receptors derive from a boy younger than two with a congenital heart defect.

The chain is built from TRBV25-1 and TRBJ1-5; TRBD1 agrees at 8 bases. From germline, CDR1 is MGHDK and CDR2 SYGVNS. The CDR3 sequence is 17 residues long. The V and J ends lost 2 bases and 3 bases, in that order; junction bases with no gene match: 9. CDR3 sequence (DNA): TGTGCCAGCAGTGAACAGGGGGCAAGCTGTATCAATCAGCCCCAGCATTTT. Its translation is CASSEQGASCINQPQHF.

For the CDR3, the DNA is TGTGCCAGCAGCCTAAGAGCGACCACCCCCTACAATGAGCAGTTCTTC. Translation: CASSLRATTPYNEQFF. The rearrangement links TRBV5-6 to TRBJ2-1; D is unclear. The CDR3 totals 16 residues. The V end lost 4 bases, the J end lost 2 bases, and 16 bases lay between the germline ends. CDR1 SGHDT and CDR2 YYEEEE come from the germline V gene.

CDR3 residues: CASSFLETQYF. CDR3 nucleotides: TGCGCCAGCAGCTTTCTTGAGACCCAGTACTTC. The chain is built from TRBV5-1 and TRBJ2-5, with D unresolved. Germline loops: CDR1 SGHRS, CDR2 YFSETQ. V lost 2 bases to trimming and J lost 5 bases, with 4 bases between them. The CDR3 sequence is 11 residues long.

As for this clone: The identical CDR3 is also encoded by other nucleotide sequences in the sample. The chain carries TRBV6-6 and TRBJ1-1; D might be TRBD1 (5 bases). The CDR3 is 14 residues long. V dropped 3 bases and J dropped 0 bases, with 8 bases sitting between them. Germline CDR1 is MNHNY and CDR2 is SVGAGI (reference sequence). Here the CDR3 reads CASSYAGLNTEAFF. CDR3 coding DNA: TGTGCCAGCAGTTATGCAGGGCTGAACACTGAAGCTTTCTTT.

As to this clone: Other nucleotide sequences in the sample specify the same CDR3. The chain combines TRBV30 with TRBJ1-6; 7 bases match TRBD1. Germline-derived CDR1 and CDR2 are GTSNPN and SVGIG (reference sequence). This CDR3 spans 17 amino acids. V lost 0 bases to trimming and J lost 4 bases; unmatched junction nucleotides: 9. DNA for the CDR3: TGTGCCTGGAGTGTACGGGACAGTCGGCGATATAATTCACCCCTCCACTTT. This sequence encodes CAWSVRDSRRYNSPLHF.

The V gene is TRBV30, the J gene TRBJ1-6; no definite D call. The CDR3 has 18 residues. Between the trimmed V and J ends, which lost 0 bases and 4 bases, there was a span of 19 bases. Germline V gene lookup returns CDR1 GTSNPN and CDR2 SVGIG (reference sequence). This chain's CDR3 is CAWSVNTVDERYNSPLHF. The DNA for the CDR3 is TGTGCCTGGAGTGTAAATACAGTTGATGAGAGATATAATTCACCCCTCCACTTT.

The V call is TRBV7-3, the J call TRBJ2-3, with TRBD2 matching over 8 bases. Germline assignment: CDR1 SGHTA and CDR2 FQGTGA. CDR3 length equals 15 residues. Unmatched junction bases numbered 4, after V lost 3 bases and J lost 2 bases. The chain's CDR3 is CASSFYSGDTDTQYF. CDR3 DNA: TGTGCCAGCAGCTTTTATAGCGGGGACACAGATACGCAGTATTTT.

The CDR3 DNA reads TGTGCCAGCAGTTTATCGCGGCCCCGGGGGGGGACAGGGTCCTACAATGAGCAGTTCTTC. Amino acids: CASSLSRPRGGTGSYNEQFF. The gene calls are TRBV27 and TRBJ2-1; the D gene is possibly TRBD1 (9 bases). This CDR3 contains 20 residues. V dropped 0 bases and J dropped 1 base, with 22 bases sitting between them. In germline, CDR1 is MNHEY, CDR2 SMNVEV (reference sequence).

The chain joins TRBV28 to TRBJ1-5; 8 bases align to TRBD1. The CDR3 is 14 residues long. J lost 4 bases, V lost 6 bases, and 5 bases had no gene match. Germline CDR1 reads MDHEN; CDR2 reads SYDVKM. The CDR3 nucleotides read TGTGCCAGCAGAGGACAGGGAAAGAATCAGCCCCAGCATTTT. As protein: CASRGQGKNQPQHF.

This sequence joins TRBV18 and TRBJ1-4; D may be TRBD1 (5 bases). The CDR3 length is 13 residues. Germline lookup yields CDR1 KGHSH and CDR2 LQKENI. Here the CDR3 DNA reads TGTGCTACCATCGGCAGGGCAGGTGAAAAACTGTTTTTT. Encoded protein: CATIGRAGEKLFF.

The J gene is TRBJ2-1, the V gene TRBV28, with TRBD2 matching 10 bases. V was clipped by 3 bases and J by 0 bases; unmatched bases: 2. The CDR3 is 16 amino acids. Germline lookup yields CDR1 MDHEN and CDR2 SYDVKM. The CDR3 loop is CASSFQREGSYNEQFF. The CDR3 DNA reads as TGTGCCAGCAGTTTTCAGCGGGAGGGCTCCTACAATGAGCAGTTCTTC.

This clone came up once. The V and J genes are TRBV18 and TRBJ2-3; maybe TRBD1 (7 bases). V was pared by 0 bases and J by 4 bases, with 11 bases between. This CDR3 has 15 residues. The germline gives CDR1 KGHSH, CDR2 LQKENI. The CDR3 DNA reads as TGTGCCAGCTCACCACCCAGGGGGGTGGCAGATACGCAGTATTTT. Residues: CASSPPRGVADTQYF.

CDR3 sequence reads: CASSETYGNTIYF. CDR3 nucleotides: TGTGCCAGCAGTGAAACTTATGGAAACACCATATATTTT. The V and J genes are TRBV25-1 and TRBJ1-3; D remains unclear. Germline V gives CDR1 MGHDK, CDR2 SYGVNS. The length of the CDR3 is 13 residues. The V end was cut by 2 bases, the J end by 3 bases, with 5 bases between.

The chain employs TRBV10-1 and TRBJ2-1; tentative D call: TRBD1 (7 bases). Germline CDR1 and CDR2: WNHNN and SYGVQD (reference sequence). V was pared by 3 bases and J by 8 bases, with 20 bases between. CDR3 length: 16 residues. Written as DNA, the CDR3 is TGCGCCAGCAGTGACTTTCTGCAGGGGGAGGTGGATGAGCAGTTCTTC. Translation: CASSDFLQGEVDEQFF.

V usage is TRBV5-4 and J usage is TRBJ2-3; possibly TRBD2 for D (5 bases). V shed 0 bases and J shed 0 bases, with 11 bases lying between them. The germline gives CDR1 SGHNT, CDR2 YYREEE (reference sequence). CDR3 size: 16 residues. The CDR3 DNA reads as TGTGCCAGCAGCTTGGGTCCAGCGGTGAGCACAGATACGCAGTATTTT. Translating gives CASSLGPAVSTDTQYF.

This chain joins TRBV18 and TRBJ2-7, with D perhaps TRBD1 (6 bases). The CDR3 contains 15 residues. V was trimmed by 3 bases and J by 5 bases, leaving 17 bases between them. Germline assignment: CDR1 KGHSH and CDR2 LQKENI. The DNA of the CDR3 is TGTGCCAGCTCACCGGGCCAGGGGAAAATGCACGAGCAGTACTTC. Protein: CASSPGQGKMHEQYF.

The chain joins TRBV6-6 to TRBJ2-1, with D hard to call. The V end lost 2 bases, the J end lost 11 bases, and 16 bases lay between the germline ends. Germline values: CDR1 MNHNY, CDR2 SVGAGI (reference sequence). The CDR3 is made up of 14 amino acids. The CDR3 DNA reads as TGTGCCAGCAGTTACCCGAGGAAACCTAGGAAGCAGTTCTTC. Its translation is CASSYPRKPRKQFF.

This chain connects TRBV14 to TRBJ1-2; 9 bases fit TRBD1. V was pared by 1 base and J by 8 bases, with 8 bases of the junction left unmatched. This CDR3 region has 15 residues. Germline CDR1 reads SGHDN; CDR2 reads FVKESK. CDR3 sequence: CASSQVMGQGVGYTF. The CDR3, as DNA: TGTGCCAGCAGCCAAGTAATGGGACAGGGAGTCGGCTACACCTTC.

This clone is a singleton in its sample. The rearrangement uses TRBV19 and TRBJ2-3; D remains ambiguous. Trimming cost V 3 bases and J 3 bases, with 10 bases left between them. CDR1 and CDR2 (germline): LNHDA, SQIVND (reference sequence). The CDR3 spans 14 residues. The CDR3 nucleotides are TGTGCCAGTAGTATCGTCCTAGTTACAGATACGCAGTATTTT. Its translation is CASSIVLVTDTQYF.

This clone turned up a few times. The CDR3 nucleotides read TGTGCCTGGAGAGCCCCCCGGGGGGCAGGTGATGGCTACACCTTC. It is translated as CAWRAPRGAGDGYTF. The rearrangement joins TRBV30 to TRBJ1-2; D is perhaps TRBD1 (6 bases). Trimming removed 3 bases at V and 6 bases at J, with 20 bases between. Germline CDR1 GTSNPN, CDR2 SVGIG (reference sequence). The CDR3 has 15 amino acids. Complete variable domain (other parts from reference TRBV30 and TRBJ1-2): SQTIHQWPATLVQPVGSPLSLECTVEGTSNPNLYWYRQAAGRGLQLLFYSVGIGQISSEVPQNLSASRPQDRQFILSSKKLLLSDSGFYLCAWRAPRGAGDGYTFGSGTRLTVV.

V and J are TRBV11-1 and TRBJ2-7; 7 nucleotides agree with TRBD1. With 4 bases clipped from V and 4 bases from J, the junction kept 10 bases outside the gene matches. Germline assignment: CDR1 SGHAT and CDR2 FQDESV (reference sequence). CDR3 length: 15 residues. DNA of the CDR3: TGTGCCAGCAGCTCCCGGGACAGCCCGAATTACGAGCAGTACTTC. Amino acid sequence: CASSSRDSPNYEQYF.

This clone is a singleton in its sample. This rearrangement joins TRBV5-4 to TRBJ2-1; 16 bases map to TRBD2. This CDR3 has 20 amino acids. The junction had 9 bases not matched to a gene; V was cut back by 3 bases and J by 0 bases. CDR1 and CDR2 from the germline V gene are SGHNT and YYREEE (reference sequence). The CDR3 reads CASSSPGLAGGPGSYNEQFF. CDR3 bases: TGTGCCAGCAGCTCGCCGGGACTAGCGGGAGGGCCGGGCTCCTACAATGAGCAGTTCTTC.

The CDR3 protein is CASSLTDGQSSYNSPLHF. CDR3 DNA: TGTGCCAGCAGCTTGACCGATGGACAGAGCTCCTATAATTCACCCCTCCACTTT. V gene TRBV5-6 combines with J gene TRBJ1-6; possible D gene TRBD1, 6 bases. The CDR3 spans 18 residues. V was pared by 1 base and J by 0 bases, with 14 bases between. Per germline, CDR1 SGHDT and CDR2 YYEEEE. Supplemented by reference TRBV5-6 and TRBJ1-6, the full variable domain reads DAGVTQSPTHLIKTRGQQVTLRCSPKSGHDTVSWYQQALGQGPQFIFQYYEEEERQRGNFPDRFSGHQFPNYSSELNVNALLLGDSALYLCASSLTDGQSSYNSPLHFGNGTRLTVT.

The chain carries TRBV4-2 and TRBJ2-4, with 12 bases identical to TRBD1. Per the germline V gene, CDR1 is LGHNA and CDR2 is YNFKEQ. Trimming at V came to 2 bases and at J to 0 bases, leaving 8 bases not matched to a gene. The CDR3 runs to 19 residues. CDR3 protein: CASSQKMGQGAQAKNIQYF. In DNA form, the CDR3 reads TGTGCCAGCAGCCAAAAGATGGGACAGGGGGCGCAAGCCAAAAACATTCAGTACTTC.

This clone was seen once. The V and J genes are TRBV7-9 and TRBJ2-3, with 7 bases lining up with TRBD2. This CDR3 contains 17 residues. The V segment lost 3 bases and the J segment 0 bases; nucleotides outside the gene matches: 9. In germline, CDR1 is SEHNR, CDR2 FQNEAQ (reference sequence). Here the CDR3 DNA reads TGTGCCAGCAGCTTCACCATGACTAGCTCCAGCACAGATACGCAGTATTTT. It is translated as CASSFTMTSSSTDTQYF.

This clone was detected only once. The rearrangement joins TRBV2 to TRBJ1-1, with 7 positions matching TRBD1. The V gene end was trimmed by 6 bases and the J gene end by 0 bases; junction bases not matched to a gene: 13. There are 17 residues in the CDR3. Germline CDR1 reads SNHLY; CDR2 reads FYNNEI. The CDR3 nucleotides are TGTGCCAGCAGCCTCAGGACAGGCGGTGACCTGAACACTGAAGCTTTCTTT. Translating gives CASSLRTGGDLNTEAFF.

The V and J genes are TRBV27 and TRBJ1-6; no clear D. Trimming took 5 bases from V and 1 from J, leaving 12 bases between them. The CDR3 length is 16 residues. From germline, CDR1 is MNHEY and CDR2 SMNVEV (reference sequence). The chain's CDR3 is CASSPRRGSYNSPLHF. DNA for the CDR3: TGTGCCAGCAGTCCCCGACGGGGTTCCTATAATTCACCCCTCCACTTT.

The chain couples TRBV6-5 to TRBJ1-6, with 8 bases fitting TRBD1. Germline values: CDR1 MNHEY, CDR2 SVGAGI. The CDR3 totals 13 residues. Trimming at V came to 6 bases and at J to 6 bases, leaving 1 base not matched to a gene. CDR3 DNA sequence: TGTGCCAGCAGGGACAGGGCTAATTCACCCCTCCACTTT. Translated: CASRDRANSPLHF.

V is TRBV15 and J is TRBJ2-1; tentatively, D is TRBD2 (6 bases). Germline CDR1 and CDR2: LNHNV and YYDKDF (reference sequence). The CDR3 loop spans 17 amino acids. Trimming removed 0 bases from V and 7 bases from J, with 19 bases in between. The CDR3 spells CATSRERLSGASNEQFF. The CDR3 region has the DNA TGTGCCACCAGCAGAGAAAGACTTAGCGGCGCTAGTAATGAGCAGTTCTTC.

This clone has a handful of counts. The genes are TRBV5-4 and TRBJ2-2, with D possibly TRBD1 on 6 matching bases. V lost 0 bases to trimming and J lost 1 base, with 7 bases between them. The CDR3 runs to 15 residues. CDR1 and CDR2 from the germline V gene are SGHNT and YYREEE (reference sequence). The CDR3 region has the DNA TGTGCCAGCAGCTTGGACAGGGAGAACACCGGGGAGCTGTTTTTT. Translating it yields CASSLDRENTGELFF.